Each of the 23 T cell receptor beta chains below was sequenced from the same sample in a study of radiation and T cells in renal cell carcinoma. Time point denoted: blood 2 weeks post-SBRT. As for treatment: 15 Gy SBRT to primary tumor, nephrectomy 4 weeks later. Data came from immunoSEQ multiplex PCR; TCRdb stores just in-frame clones and leaves some out. This sample has just under 80,000 clones; 65% to 90% occur once, and the top ten carry approximately 24%. The material sequenced was blood, taken from a patient whose treatment included radiotherapy and nephrectomy. The receptors here all came from a woman in her forties or fifties with renal cell carcinoma.

The chain employs TRBV6-4 and TRBJ2-6, with 8 bases lining up with TRBD1. The CDR3 has 17 residues. CDR1 MRHNA and CDR2 SNTAGT come from the germline V gene. Trimming at V came to 5 bases and at J to 2 bases, leaving 8 bases not matched to a gene. DNA for the CDR3: TGTGCCAGCAGTCGGACAGGGAGTAGGACTGGGGCCAACGTCCTGACTTTC. Amino acid sequence: CASSRTGSRTGANVLTF.

The chain is built from TRBV28 and TRBJ1-1; 7 bases match TRBD1. Germline V gene lookup returns CDR1 MDHEN and CDR2 SYDVKM. V lost 6 bases, J lost 0 bases, and 4 bases stayed unmatched. CDR3 length equals 14 residues. CDR3 DNA sequence: TGTGCCAGCAGCGGGGACAGCCTGAACACTGAAGCTTTCTTT. This encodes CASSGDSLNTEAFF. Full variable domain (rest looked up from reference TRBV28 and TRBJ1-1): DVKVTQSSRYLVKRTGEKVFLECVQDMDHENMFWYRQDPGLGLRLIYFSYDVKMKEKGDIPEGYSVSREKKERFSLILESASTNQTSMYLCASSGDSLNTEAFFGQGTRLTVV.

The V call is TRBV5-4, the J call TRBJ2-5; D possibly matches TRBD1 or TRBD2 (5 bases each). The CDR3 extends over 14 amino acids. In germline, CDR1 is SGHNT, CDR2 YYREEE (reference sequence). With 2 bases removed from V and 1 base from J, the gap between germline ends came to 9 bases. This chain's CDR3 is CASSLAGTQETQYF. In DNA, the CDR3 is TGTGCCAGCAGCTTAGCCGGGACCCAAGAGACCCAGTACTTC. The entire variable domain, with the rest obtained from reference TRBV5-4 and TRBJ2-5, is as follows: ETGVTQSPTHLIKTRGQQVTLRCSSQSGHNTVSWYQQALGQGPQFIFQYYREEENGRGNFPPRFSGLQFPNYSSELNVNALELDDSALYLCASSLAGTQETQYFGPGTRLLVL.

The chain carries TRBV19 and TRBJ2-7, with 8 bases lining up with TRBD2. Looked up from germline, CDR1 is LNHDA and CDR2 is SQIVND (reference sequence). The V segment lost 3 bases and the J segment 3 bases; nucleotides outside the gene matches: 4. The CDR3 spans 14 residues. DNA for the CDR3: TGTGCCAGTAGTATGACGAGCGGGAGCTACGAGCAGTACTTC. Its protein product is CASSMTSGSYEQYF.

The chain combines TRBV6-5 with TRBJ1-5, with 7 bases fitting TRBD1. CDR3 length equals 15 residues. Germline V lookup: CDR1 MNHEY, CDR2 SVGAGI. J gave up 2 bases and V 6 bases, and 7 bases lay outside the gene matches. The CDR3 loop reads CASRTGYYGNQPQHF. CDR3 sequence (DNA): TGTGCCAGCAGGACAGGGTATTATGGCAATCAGCCCCAGCATTTT.

This clone was detected only a few times. The V and J genes are TRBV19 and TRBJ1-6; possible D gene TRBD1, 6 bases. V was clipped by 5 bases and J by 6 bases, with 11 bases between them. The CDR3 length is 14 residues. Germline CDR1 is LNHDA and CDR2 is SQIVND (reference sequence). DNA of the CDR3: TGTGCCAGTAGTTTCGACAGGACTAATTCACCCCTCCACTTT. Its protein is CASSFDRTNSPLHF.

The chain carries TRBV5-1 and TRBJ1-2; TRBD1 is a possible D gene (5 bases). Per the germline V gene, CDR1 is SGHRS and CDR2 is YFSETQ. This CDR3 is built from 15 residues. V dropped 2 bases and J dropped 4 bases, with 15 bases sitting between them. The DNA for the CDR3 is TGCGCCAGCAGCTTAGGGACGGCCCGAAGCTATGGCTACACCTTC. It yields the protein CASSLGTARSYGYTF.

The chain carries TRBV28 and TRBJ2-7; no firm D call. Germline V lookup: CDR1 MDHEN, CDR2 SYDVKM. The CDR3 loop spans 12 amino acids. V lost 6 bases and J 3 bases, leaving 9 bases between the germline ends. The CDR3 DNA follows: TGTGCCAGCAGGAGCATGTACTACGAGCAGTACTTC. Protein product: CASRSMYYEQYF.

The chain couples TRBV19 to TRBJ2-7, with 7 bases aligning to TRBD2. The CDR3 totals 13 residues. Germline trimming cut 4 bases from V and 4 bases from J; bases unmatched to any gene: 4. Per germline, CDR1 LNHDA and CDR2 SQIVND (reference sequence). Here the CDR3 DNA reads TGTGCCAGTAGTACCCGGGGGGTGTACGAGCAGTACTTC. Encoded protein: CASSTRGVYEQYF.

The V and J genes are TRBV4-1 and TRBJ2-3; D call uncertain. CDR1 MGHRA and CDR2 YSYEKL come from the germline V gene. Trimming shortened V by 0 bases and J by 6 bases, and 7 bases separated the two germline ends. The CDR3 is made up of 13 amino acids. The CDR3 spells CASSQETRDTQYF. CDR3 bases: TGCGCCAGCAGCCAAGAAACGAGGGATACGCAGTATTTT.

V usage is TRBV7-8 and J usage is TRBJ2-5, with TRBD1 as a possible D gene (5 bases). Per germline, CDR1 SGHVS and CDR2 FQNEAQ. This CDR3 is built from 14 residues. V was trimmed by 6 bases and J by 0 bases, leaving 11 bases between them. The chain's CDR3 is CASSLGQNQETQYF. CDR3 nucleotide sequence: TGTGCCAGCAGTTTGGGGCAGAACCAAGAGACCCAGTACTTC.

The chain employs TRBV5-1 and TRBJ2-7, with 11 bases lining up with TRBD2. Germline trimming cut 4 bases from V and 4 bases from J; bases unmatched to any gene: 7. Germline-derived CDR1 and CDR2 are SGHRS and YFSETQ. The CDR3 spans 15 residues. As DNA, the CDR3 is TGCGCCAGCAGCCAACTAGCGGGAGAGGGGTACGAGCAGTACTTC. Encoded protein: CASSQLAGEGYEQYF.

CDR3 loop: CASSSRTGDYEQYF. CDR3 sequence (DNA): TGTGCCAGCAGTTCCAGAACAGGGGACTACGAGCAGTACTTC. The chain joins TRBV6-6 to TRBJ2-7; TRBD1 matches 7 bases. The CDR3 consists of 14 residues. V was pared by 4 bases and J by 3 bases, with 6 bases of the junction left unmatched. Germline lookup yields CDR1 MNHNY and CDR2 SVGAGI (reference sequence).

The V gene is TRBV11-2, the J gene TRBJ2-1; TRBD2 matches at 10 bases. Germline V CDR1 and CDR2: SGHAT, FQNNGV. The V gene end was trimmed by 5 bases and the J gene end by 4 bases; junction bases not matched to a gene: 5. The CDR3 contains 15 residues. The chain's CDR3 is CASSLSGGVYNEQFF. The CDR3 DNA is TGTGCCAGCAGCCTGAGCGGGGGGGTATACAATGAGCAGTTCTTC.

V gene TRBV19 combines with J gene TRBJ1-5, with TRBD1 as a possible D gene (5 bases). Germline V gives CDR1 LNHDA, CDR2 SQIVND (reference sequence). This CDR3 has 15 amino acids. The V end was cut by 4 bases, the J end by 7 bases, with 17 bases between. The CDR3 DNA is TGTGCCAGTAGTAGGGTCCCGCAGGGTAAACAGCCCCAGCATTTT. Its protein is CASSRVPQGKQPQHF. The full variable domain, rest sourced from reference TRBV19 and TRBJ1-5, is DGGITQSPKYLFRKEGQNVTLSCEQNLNHDAMYWYRQDPGQGLRLIYYSQIVNDFQKGDIAEGYSVSREKKESFPLTVTSAQKNPTAFYLCASSRVPQGKQPQHFGDGTRLSIL.

This chain joins TRBV28 and TRBJ1-2; D ambiguous. V was trimmed by 8 bases and J by 8 bases, leaving 12 bases between them. Germline V gives CDR1 MDHEN, CDR2 SYDVKM. The CDR3 contains 11 residues. The CDR3 protein is CASYLMGGYTF. Here the CDR3 DNA reads TGTGCCAGCTATCTCATGGGGGGCTACACCTTC.

CDR3 sequence: CAWSDLRDGYTF. CDR3 bases: TGTGCCTGGAGTGATCTCCGGGACGGCTACACCTTC. This chain connects TRBV30 to TRBJ1-2; maybe TRBD1 (5 bases). The germline V gene encodes CDR1 GTSNPN and CDR2 SVGIG (reference sequence). The V gene lost 1 base and the J gene lost 8 bases, with 11 bases spanning the gap. There are 12 residues in the CDR3.

This clone was seen more than once but under ten times. The chain recombines TRBV6-5 with TRBJ1-1; possibly TRBD1 for D (5 bases). The germline CDR1 and CDR2 sequences are MNHEY and SVGAGI. The CDR3 covers 15 residues. The V end lost 7 bases, the J end lost 1 base, and 16 bases lay between the germline ends. This chain's CDR3 is CASTRGSQANTEAFF. CDR3 DNA sequence: TGTGCCAGCACCCGGGGGAGCCAGGCGAACACTGAAGCTTTCTTT.

The chain couples TRBV28 to TRBJ2-3; D possibly corresponds to TRBD2 (5 bases). V lost 4 bases and J 2 bases, leaving 13 bases between the germline ends. The germline V gene encodes CDR1 MDHEN and CDR2 SYDVKM. The CDR3 contains 15 residues. CDR3 residues: CASSSGRDTTDTQYF. For the CDR3, the DNA is TGTGCCAGCAGTTCGGGGAGAGATACCACAGATACGCAGTATTTT.

This sequence joins TRBV7-9 and TRBJ2-3; tentatively, D is TRBD1 or TRBD2 (5 bases each). The V and J ends lost 5 bases and 0 bases respectively, with 18 bases between them. CDR1 SEHNR and CDR2 FQNEAQ come from the germline V gene (reference sequence). This CDR3 has 17 amino acids. CDR3 region: CASSPRAGTPSTDTQYF. In nucleotides, the CDR3 is TGTGCCAGCAGCCCTAGGGCCGGGACGCCTAGCACAGATACGCAGTATTTT.

V usage is TRBV2 and J usage is TRBJ1-3; D uncertain. The V gene's germline CDR1 is SNHLY and CDR2 FYNNEI. Trimming took 8 bases from V and 0 from J, leaving 8 bases between them. CDR3 length: 13 residues. CDR3 DNA sequence: TGTGCCAGCGAGCAGAGCTCTGGAAACACCATATATTTT. Protein product: CASEQSSGNTIYF.

The rearrangement joins TRBV6-1 to TRBJ1-2; D gene ambiguous. CDR1 is MNHNS, CDR2 SASEGT, per germline. The V gene lost 2 bases and the J gene lost 8 bases, with 9 bases spanning the gap. The CDR3 loop spans 12 amino acids. CDR3 loop: CASSELPGGYTF. The CDR3 region has the DNA TGTGCCAGCAGTGAACTCCCTGGAGGCTACACCTTC.

This clone was recorded once. The genes are TRBV7-2 and TRBJ2-1, with D possibly matching TRBD2 (5 bases). Per germline, CDR1 SGHTA and CDR2 FQGNSA. The CDR3 spans 13 residues. The V end was cut by 5 bases, the J end by 8 bases, with 13 bases between. The CDR3 reads CASSEQLRDEQFF. The CDR3 bases are TGTGCCAGCAGCGAGCAGTTGAGGGATGAGCAGTTCTTC. The whole variable domain, filled in from reference TRBV7-2 and TRBJ2-1, reads GAGVSQSPSNKVTEKGKDVELRCDPISGHTALYWYRQSLGQGLEFLIYFQGNSAPDKSGLPSDRFSAERTGGSVSTLTIQRTQQEDSAVYLCASSEQLRDEQFFGPGTRLTVL.